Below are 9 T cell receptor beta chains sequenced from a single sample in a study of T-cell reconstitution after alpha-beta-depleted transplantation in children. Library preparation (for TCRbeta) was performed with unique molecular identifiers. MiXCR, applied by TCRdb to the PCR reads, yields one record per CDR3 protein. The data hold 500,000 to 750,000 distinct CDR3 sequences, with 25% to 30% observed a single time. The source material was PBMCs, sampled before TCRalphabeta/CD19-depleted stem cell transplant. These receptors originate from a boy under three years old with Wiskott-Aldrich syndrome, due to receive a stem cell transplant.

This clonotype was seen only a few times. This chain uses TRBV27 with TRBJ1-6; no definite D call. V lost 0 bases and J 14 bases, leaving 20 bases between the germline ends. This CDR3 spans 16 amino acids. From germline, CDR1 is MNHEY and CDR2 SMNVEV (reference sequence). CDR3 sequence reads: CASSLSRGPKSGALHF. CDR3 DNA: TGTGCCAGCAGTTTATCCCGAGGACCGAAGTCCGGGGCCCTCCACTTT.

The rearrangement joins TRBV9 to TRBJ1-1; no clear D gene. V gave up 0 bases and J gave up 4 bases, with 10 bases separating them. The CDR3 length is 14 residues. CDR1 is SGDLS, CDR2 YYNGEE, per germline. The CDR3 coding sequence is TGTGCCAGCAGCGTAGCCGGACGGAGCACTGAAGCTTTCTTT. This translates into CASSVAGRSTEAFF.

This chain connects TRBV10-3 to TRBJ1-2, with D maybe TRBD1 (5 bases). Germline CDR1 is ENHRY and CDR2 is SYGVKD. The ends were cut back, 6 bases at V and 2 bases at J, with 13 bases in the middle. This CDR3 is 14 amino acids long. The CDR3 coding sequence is TGTGCCATCAGGTCCCAAACAGGAAACTATGGCTACACCTTC. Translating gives CAIRSQTGNYGYTF.

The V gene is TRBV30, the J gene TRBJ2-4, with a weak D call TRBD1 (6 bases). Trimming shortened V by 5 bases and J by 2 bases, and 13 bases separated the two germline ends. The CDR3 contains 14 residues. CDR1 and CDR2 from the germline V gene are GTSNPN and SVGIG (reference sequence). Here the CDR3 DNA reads TGTGCCTGGGCTTCAGGGGTCTCCAAAAACATTCAGTACTTC. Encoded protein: CAWASGVSKNIQYF.

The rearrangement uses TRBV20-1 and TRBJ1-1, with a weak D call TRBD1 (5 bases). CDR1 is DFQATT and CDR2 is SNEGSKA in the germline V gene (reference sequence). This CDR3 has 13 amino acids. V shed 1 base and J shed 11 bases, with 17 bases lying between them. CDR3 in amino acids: CSARGNAGIDAFF. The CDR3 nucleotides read TGCAGTGCTAGAGGTAATGCAGGGATCGATGCTTTCTTT.

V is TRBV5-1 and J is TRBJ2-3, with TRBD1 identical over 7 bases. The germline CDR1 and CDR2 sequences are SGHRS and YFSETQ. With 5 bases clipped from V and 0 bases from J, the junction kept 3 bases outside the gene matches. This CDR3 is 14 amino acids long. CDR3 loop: CASRKTGSTDTQYF. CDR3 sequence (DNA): TGCGCCAGCAGGAAGACAGGGAGCACAGATACGCAGTATTTT.

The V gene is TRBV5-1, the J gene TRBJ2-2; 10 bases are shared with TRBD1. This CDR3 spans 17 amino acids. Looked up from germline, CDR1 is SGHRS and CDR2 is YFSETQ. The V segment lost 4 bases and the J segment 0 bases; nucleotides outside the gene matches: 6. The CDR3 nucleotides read TGCGCCAGCAGCCATTGGACAGGGGGTCCGAACACCGGGGAGCTGTTTTTT. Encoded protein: CASSHWTGGPNTGELFF.

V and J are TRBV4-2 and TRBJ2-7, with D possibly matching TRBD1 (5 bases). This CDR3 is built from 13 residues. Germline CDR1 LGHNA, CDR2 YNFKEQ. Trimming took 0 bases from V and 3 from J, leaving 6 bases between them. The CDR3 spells CASSQDQGYEQYF. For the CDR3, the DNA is TGTGCCAGCAGCCAAGATCAGGGCTACGAGCAGTACTTC.

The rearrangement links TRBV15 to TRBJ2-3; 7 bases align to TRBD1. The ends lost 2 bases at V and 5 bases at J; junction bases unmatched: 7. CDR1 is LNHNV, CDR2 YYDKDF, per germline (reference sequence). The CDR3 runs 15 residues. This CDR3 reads CATSRPRGSGDTQYF. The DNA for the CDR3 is TGTGCCACCAGCAGACCCAGGGGGAGTGGAGATACGCAGTATTTT.